Below are 26 T cell receptor beta chains sequenced from a single sample in a study of OX40 agonist ivuxolimab in advanced cancers. TCRdb's copy holds only in-frame clones and misses some; the assay was immunoSEQ multiplex PCR. Altogether 65,000 to 80,000 clones are present, around 80% being singletons, with the ten largest covering around 6.7%. Sequencing used CD4+ or CD8+ T cells sorted from blood, obtained in a trial of the OX40 agonist ivuxolimab. All receptors derive from an adult with an advanced solid tumor such as melanoma, head and neck, liver or kidney cancer.

Comment on this clone: Other DNA sequences from this sample encode an identical CDR3 as well. The rearrangement uses TRBV9 and TRBJ2-7; D remains ambiguous. The CDR3 contains 16 residues. Germline lookup yields CDR1 SGDLS and CDR2 YYNGEE. Trimming cost V 0 bases and J 0 bases, with 13 bases left between them. This CDR3 is CASSVGVNEDSYEQYF. CDR3 coding DNA: TGTGCCAGCAGCGTAGGGGTCAATGAGGACTCCTACGAGCAGTACTTC.

This clone appeared a single time. V gene TRBV27 combines with J gene TRBJ2-6; D tentatively fits TRBD1 or TRBD2 (5 bases each). V was clipped by 6 bases and J by 2 bases, with 20 bases between them. The germline V gene has CDR1 MNHEY and CDR2 SMNVEV (reference sequence). This CDR3 region has 18 residues. The CDR3 nucleotides are TGTGCCAGCAGGTCAAGGGTGGGGGAGCCGACTGGGGCCAACGTCCTGACTTTC. Amino acid sequence: CASRSRVGEPTGANVLTF.

The chain employs TRBV7-2 and TRBJ2-2; D possibly corresponds to TRBD2 (5 bases). The CDR3 is 14 residues long. Deletions cut 5 bases from V and 7 bases from J, with 14 bases between. Germline CDR1 and CDR2: SGHTA and FQGNSA. CDR3 loop: CASSLRLRGGELFF. The DNA for the CDR3 is TGTGCCAGCAGCCTCAGGTTACGGGGCGGGGAGCTGTTTTTT. The full variable domain, with the rest looked up from reference TRBV7-2 and TRBJ2-2, is GAGVSQSPSNKVTEKGKDVELRCDPISGHTALYWYRQSLGQGLEFLIYFQGNSAPDKSGLPSDRFSAERTGGSVSTLTIQRTQQEDSAVYLCASSLRLRGGELFFGEGSRLTVL.

The rearrangement uses TRBV19 and TRBJ2-1, with 11 bases lining up with TRBD2. From germline, CDR1 is LNHDA and CDR2 SQIVND (reference sequence). This CDR3 contains 16 residues. V dropped 5 bases and J dropped 1; count of bases not matched to a gene: 4. CDR3 residues: CASSLLAGVSYNEQFF. In DNA, the CDR3 is TGTGCCAGTAGTTTACTAGCGGGAGTGTCCTACAATGAGCAGTTCTTC.

This chain connects TRBV30 to TRBJ2-4; no clear D gene. This CDR3 is 11 amino acids long. Germline CDR1 is GTSNPN and CDR2 is SVGIG (reference sequence). V was shortened by 0 bases and J by 10 bases, with 7 bases between the two germline ends. CDR3 sequence: CAWSVVGIQYF. CDR3 coding DNA: TGTGCCTGGAGTGTAGTTGGGATTCAGTACTTC.

The V and J genes are TRBV5-4 and TRBJ2-2; 11 nucleotides line up with TRBD2. This CDR3 is built from 17 residues. Germline CDR1 and CDR2: SGHNT and YYREEE (reference sequence). The V and J ends lost 5 bases and 7 bases, in that order; junction bases with no gene match: 13. In DNA form, the CDR3 reads TGTGCCAGCAGACCCCGGGGACTAGCGGAAGATTTCGGGGAGCTGTTTTTT. The encoded protein is CASRPRGLAEDFGELFF.

This clone was counted a few times. V and J are TRBV30 and TRBJ1-2, with D hard to call. Trimming took off 3 bases at V and 0 bases at J, with 11 bases between the two ends. The CDR3 contains 14 residues. Germline loops: CDR1 GTSNPN, CDR2 SVGIG (reference sequence). As DNA, the CDR3 is TGTGCCTGGAGGAAAGATGAAGCTAACTATGGCTACACCTTC. It encodes CAWRKDEANYGYTF. The variable domain in full, completed from reference TRBV30 and TRBJ1-2, reads SQTIHQWPATLVQPVGSPLSLECTVEGTSNPNLYWYRQAAGRGLQLLFYSVGIGQISSEVPQNLSASRPQDRQFILSSKKLLLSDSGFYLCAWRKDEANYGYTFGSGTRLTVV.

The chain recombines TRBV5-4 with TRBJ1-6; D is perhaps TRBD1 (6 bases). The CDR3 is 13 residues long. The germline CDR1 and CDR2 sequences are SGHNT and YYREEE (reference sequence). V was cut by 10 bases and J by 6 bases, with 14 bases left in between. The CDR3 DNA sequence: TGTGCCTGTAATGGGGGGCCTAATTCACCCCTCCACTTT. Amino acids: CACNGGPNSPLHF.

The chain is built from TRBV11-3 and TRBJ2-1; possible D gene TRBD2, 6 bases. CDR3 length equals 15 residues. In germline, CDR1 is SGHNT, CDR2 YENEEA. Trimming shortened V by 5 bases and J by 8 bases, and 19 bases separated the two germline ends. The CDR3 DNA follows: TGTGCCAGCAGCCCCGGACTAACTGAGGTCGATGAGCAGTTCTTC. Its protein product is CASSPGLTEVDEQFF.

This clone was picked up one time. The chain joins TRBV28 to TRBJ1-2; D uncertain. The CDR3 contains 14 residues. Germline V gene data show CDR1 as MDHEN and CDR2 as SYDVKM. V was trimmed by 3 bases and J by 7 bases, leaving 15 bases between them. CDR3 DNA: TGTGCCAGCAGTTTTATATTGCGGGGAGGTGGCTACACCTTC. Protein: CASSFILRGGGYTF.

The V and J genes are TRBV7-9 and TRBJ2-3; 10 bases are shared with TRBD2. V was clipped by 2 bases and J by 5 bases; unmatched bases: 4. The CDR3 length is 15 residues. Germline V lookup: CDR1 SEHNR, CDR2 FQNEAQ (reference sequence). CDR3: CASSLSLAGLDTQYF. The CDR3 coding sequence is TGTGCCAGCAGCTTATCACTAGCGGGACTAGATACGCAGTATTTT.

The chain couples TRBV30 to TRBJ1-1, with 10 bases matching TRBD1. The CDR3 has 13 amino acids. The germline gives CDR1 GTSNPN, CDR2 SVGIG (reference sequence). The V segment lost 7 bases and the J segment 5 bases; nucleotides outside the gene matches: 7. DNA of the CDR3: TGTGCCTCACATTGGACAGGGGGTACTGAAGCTTTCTTT. It yields the protein CASHWTGGTEAFF.

A remark on this clone: One end of the junction does not line up with germline, which may come from a read error. The V and J genes are TRBV4-2 and TRBJ2-3, with 8 bases aligning to TRBD1. In germline, CDR1 is LGHNA, CDR2 YNFKEQ. The CDR3 runs to 12 residues. CDR3 in DNA: TGTGCCAGCAGCCGTGGACAGGGTAAGCTGGATTTT. Amino acid sequence: CASSRGQGKLDF.

The chain carries TRBV6-6 and TRBJ1-2; D gene ambiguous. Germline V lookup: CDR1 MNHNY, CDR2 SVGAGI (reference sequence). V lost 7 bases to trimming and J lost 8 bases, with 17 bases between them. The CDR3 runs to 13 residues. The CDR3 nucleotides read TGTGCCAGCATAGGTGGGTCGGCCGGCGGCTACACCTTC. The encoded protein is CASIGGSAGGYTF.

This clone was seen repeatedly, ten times or more. The CDR3 DNA follows: TGTGCCAGCATGGGCACTGAAGCTTTCTTT. Its translation is CASMGTEAFF. V gene TRBV6-1 combines with J gene TRBJ1-1; no definite D call. V was cut by 7 bases and J by 4 bases, with 4 bases left in between. Germline V gene sequence: CDR1 MNHNS, CDR2 SASEGT. CDR3 length: 10 residues.

This clone was picked up one time. This rearrangement joins TRBV6-6 to TRBJ1-1; 8 bases agree with TRBD1. V trimming: 6 bases; J trimming: 1 base; junction bases outside the gene matches: 1. In germline, CDR1 is MNHNY, CDR2 SVGAGI (reference sequence). The CDR3 sequence is 13 residues long. In DNA, the CDR3 is TGTGCCAGCAGGGGGACAGGGAACACTGAAGCTTTCTTT. Protein product: CASRGTGNTEAFF.

J is TRBJ1-3 and V is TRBV30; D remains unclear. Trimming cost V 5 bases and J 0 bases, with 11 bases left between them. Germline V gives CDR1 GTSNPN, CDR2 SVGIG (reference sequence). CDR3 length: 14 amino acids. The CDR3 nucleotides read TGTGCCTGGGGACGGAGTTTCTCTGGAAACACCATATATTTT. It codes for CAWGRSFSGNTIYF. The entire variable domain, with the rest obtained from reference TRBV30 and TRBJ1-3, is as follows: SQTIHQWPATLVQPVGSPLSLECTVEGTSNPNLYWYRQAAGRGLQLLFYSVGIGQISSEVPQNLSASRPQDRQFILSSKKLLLSDSGFYLCAWGRSFSGNTIYFGEGSWLTVV.

The chain employs TRBV5-1 and TRBJ1-4; D might be TRBD1 (5 bases). Germline assignment: CDR1 SGHRS and CDR2 YFSETQ. This CDR3 comprises 15 residues. Trimming took 4 bases from V and 7 from J, leaving 17 bases between them. The CDR3 sequence is CASSPQGFPVEKLFF. As DNA, the CDR3 is TGCGCCAGCAGCCCCCAGGGTTTCCCTGTTGAAAAACTGTTTTTT. Supplemented by reference TRBV5-1 and TRBJ1-4, the full variable domain reads KAGVTQTPRYLIKTRGQQVTLSCSPISGHRSVSWYQQTPGQGLQFLFEYFSETQRNKGNFPGRFSGRQFSNSRSEMNVSTLELGDSALYLCASSPQGFPVEKLFFGSGTQLSVL.

The chain combines TRBV2 with TRBJ1-1, with TRBD1 matching 7 bases. Germline lookup yields CDR1 SNHLY and CDR2 FYNNEI. The V segment lost 6 bases and the J segment 5 bases; nucleotides outside the gene matches: 6. The CDR3 is 13 amino acids. CDR3 nucleotides: TGTGCCAGCAGGCAGGGGGTCTATACTGAAGCTTTCTTT. Translation gives CASRQGVYTEAFF.

The CDR3, as DNA: TGTGCCATCAGTGTGGAGCCCGGGACAGGGCGAATCGAGCAGTACTTC. Protein sequence: CAISVEPGTGRIEQYF. The chain carries TRBV10-3 and TRBJ2-7; 9 nucleotides line up with TRBD1. Trimming at V came to 4 bases and at J to 6 bases, leaving 13 bases not matched to a gene. CDR1 and CDR2 (germline): ENHRY, SYGVKD. The CDR3 has 16 residues.

V is TRBV29-1 and J is TRBJ2-5; D remains ambiguous. The germline V gene encodes CDR1 SQVTM and CDR2 ANQGSEA. Trimming took 7 bases from V and 0 from J, leaving 12 bases between them. The CDR3 is 13 amino acids. This chain's CDR3 is CSAPTAYQETQYF. The CDR3, as DNA: TGCAGCGCCCCGACCGCGTACCAAGAGACCCAGTACTTC.

The chain employs TRBV9 and TRBJ1-4; D is possibly TRBD1 (6 bases). V lost 0 bases, J lost 4 bases, and 7 bases lay in between. Germline V gives CDR1 SGDLS, CDR2 YYNGEE. There are 14 residues in the CDR3. The CDR3 DNA reads as TGTGCCAGCAGCGTAGCACAGGGTAATGAAAAACTGTTTTTT. Amino acids: CASSVAQGNEKLFF.

V is TRBV14 and J is TRBJ1-6; D remains ambiguous. Trimming took 1 base from V and 8 from J, leaving 12 bases between them. From germline, CDR1 is SGHDN and CDR2 FVKESK. The CDR3 spans 15 residues. The DNA of the CDR3 is TGTGCCAGCAGCCAAGGGAAGTCTATGGATTCACCCCTCCACTTT. Its translation: CASSQGKSMDSPLHF.

The rearrangement uses TRBV11-2 and TRBJ2-1, with a weak D call TRBD1 (5 bases). This CDR3 contains 12 residues. From germline, CDR1 is SGHAT and CDR2 FQNNGV. V was shortened by 5 bases and J by 6 bases, with 8 bases between the two germline ends. The CDR3: CASSHQGNEQFF. The CDR3 region has the DNA TGTGCCAGCAGCCACCAGGGCAATGAGCAGTTCTTC.

CDR3 region: CASRGYTDTQYF. The CDR3 DNA follows: TGTGCCAGCAGGGGGTATACAGATACGCAGTATTTT. The chain links TRBV2 to TRBJ2-3; no firm D call. Trimming removed 6 bases at V and 3 bases at J, with 7 bases between. CDR1 is SNHLY, CDR2 FYNNEI, per germline. The length of the CDR3 is 12 residues.

The chain employs TRBV4-3 and TRBJ2-4; 7 nucleotides align to TRBD1. The CDR3 is 19 amino acids. Germline V CDR1 and CDR2: LGHNA, YSLEER. V shed 1 base and J 0 bases; nucleotides not matched to a gene: 12. The CDR3, as DNA: TGCGCCAGCAGCCAAGGTTACCAGGGACAGAAACTAGCCAAAAACATTCAGTACTTC. This gives the protein CASSQGYQGQKLAKNIQYF.